The source of this T cell receptor beta chain is a study of T cells after yellow fever vaccination. Whole-study results and caveats: FACS-sorted repertoires could harbor abundant contaminating bulk-population clonotypes. The appearance of a small share of clonotypes in both CD4 and CD8 compartments was observed.

This clonotype came up a few times. CDR3 size: 14 residues. The ends were cut back, 7 bases at V and 8 bases at J, with 18 bases in the middle. Using its own MiXCR run on the 5' RACE reads, TCRdb lists one record per CDR3 protein. This sample has about 96,000 distinct CDR3 sequences, with almost 9% found just once. This clonotype was sampled from a man younger than 30 who received the YFV17D yellow fever vaccine. V gene TRBV12-3 or TRBV12-4 combines with J gene TRBJ2-1; perhaps D is TRBD1 or TRBD2 (6 bases each). The source was CD8+ T cells not binding an NS4B(214-222) dextramer, sorted from PBMCs, collected around 15 days after the first yellow fever vaccination. CDR3 nucleotide sequence: TGTGCCAGCACGTTCACAGGGAGGAACGATGAGCAGTTCTTC. It codes for CASTFTGRNDEQFF.